The rows below give T cell receptor beta chains drawn from one sample of a study of T cells in Graves' hyperthyroidism and ophthalmopathy. TCRdb itself ran the multiplex PCR reads through MiXCR, one entry per CDR3 protein. This table has a few hundred thousand distinct CDR3 sequences, about 20% appearing once. Material for sequencing was blood. All receptors derive from a young man with Graves' hyperthyroidism. Both conserved end residues are part of each CDR3. D genes are given only for firm matches. Size is omitted from some rows. Given values are once, few, many or a class for expanded clones.

many	-	TRBV19	TRBJ2-5	TGTGCCAGTAGTAACCAGGACGGATTGGCCCAGTACTTC	CASSNQDGLAQYF
few	TRBD1	TRBV7-2	TRBJ1-2	TGTGCCAGCAGCTTAGGGGGACAGGGGTCATATCGCTACACCTTC	CASSLGGQGSYRYTF
many	TRBD1	TRBV6-1	TRBJ1-1	TGTGCCAGCAGGAGGGACAGGATGAACACTGGAGCTTTCTTT	CASRRDRMNTGAFF
few	-	TRBV28	TRBJ1-6	TGTGCCAGCAGTTTCCCAGGGTCTCTCCTCCACTTT	CASSFPGSLLHF
many	-	TRBV2	TRBJ1-1	TGTGCCAGCAGGTCTTTTCGGGACACTGAAGCTTTCTTT	CASRSFRDTEAFF
-	TRBD2	TRBV6-1	TRBJ2-2	TGTGCCAGCAGTGAAGAGAGACTAGCGGGAGGGCATGTCGGGGAGCTGTTTTTT	CASSEERLAGGHVGELFF
many	TRBD1	TRBV9	TRBJ1-5	TGTGCCAGCAGCGTATCAGGGGGTAGTAATCAGCCCCAGCATTTT	CASSVSGGSNQPQHF
few	-	TRBV15	TRBJ1-5	TGTGCCACCAGCAGAGGGGGGGGGGGCGTGGAGCCCCAGCATTTT	CATSRGGGGVEPQHF
many	TRBD1	TRBV5-1	TRBJ1-2	TGCGCCAGCAGCGTCGGGACAGGGGGAGGCTACACCTTC	CASSVGTGGGYTF
-	TRBD1	TRBV6-2/TRBV6-3	TRBJ1-2	TGTGCCAGCAGCCGGGACAGGGGGACCCTCAACTATGGCTACACCTTC	CASSRDRGTLNYGYTF
many	TRBD1	TRBV2	TRBJ1-2	TGTGCCAGCAAAAGGGGACAGAACTATGGCTACACCTTC	CASKRGQNYGYTF
-	-	TRBV25-1	TRBJ2-2	TGTGCCAGCAGTAGGAAGGCAGGGACCTACACCGGGGAGCTGTTTTTT	CASSRKAGTYTGELFF
many	-	TRBV11-2	TRBJ2-7	TGTGCCAGCAGTAGGGACTGGAATTACGAGCAGTACTTC	CASSRDWNYEQYF
many	-	TRBV30	TRBJ1-1	TGTGCCTGGAACCTGGCCGTTAACACTGAAGCTTTCTTT	CAWNLAVNTEAFF
many	TRBD1	TRBV12-3/TRBV12-4	TRBJ2-7	TGTGCCAGCAGTTTAGTGTTCGGACAGGGCCACGAGCAGTACTTC	CASSLVFGQGHEQYF
few	-	TRBV4-2	TRBJ2-5	TGTGCCAGCAGCCAAGTTTTGGCTGGGGATTTAAGAGGAGAGACCCAGTACTTC	CASSQVLAGDLRGETQYF
many	-	TRBV2	TRBJ2-2	TGTGCCACTTCCGAGGGGGGCGCGTACACCGGGGAGCTGTTTTTT	CATSEGGAYTGELFF
many	-	TRBV29-1	TRBJ1-1	TGCAGCGGTGGGTCGTCGAACACTGAAGCTTTCTTT	CSGGSSNTEAFF
-	TRBD1	TRBV6-1	TRBJ1-5	TGTGCCTCAAAGGGACAGGTCAATCAGCCCCAGCATTTT	CASKGQVNQPQHF
-	TRBD2	TRBV18	TRBJ2-5	TGTGCCAGCTCACCACCGGTGCGGGGGGGCAGAGAGACCCAGTACTTC	CASSPPVRGGRETQYF
many	-	TRBV28	TRBJ1-5	TGTGCCAGCAGTTCACTCACCCCCCGGGCAGGTCAGCCCCAGCATTTT	CASSSLTPRAGQPQHF
few	-	TRBV14	TRBJ2-4	TGTGCCAGCAGCCAAGGGGGAAACATTCAGTACTTC	CASSQGGNIQYF
many	TRBD1	TRBV12-3/TRBV12-4	TRBJ1-2	TGTGCCAGCAGTGCTTCCGACAGGGGGCATGGCTACACCTTC	CASSASDRGHGYTF
-	TRBD1	TRBV3-1	TRBJ2-7	TGTGCCAGCAGCCGACTTCAGGGGGAGTGGTACGAGCAGTACTTC	CASSRLQGEWYEQYF
many	-	TRBV12-3/TRBV12-4	TRBJ2-7	TGTGCCAGCAGTCCCAAGGCAGGGGTTCTCTCCTACGAGCAGTACTTC	CASSPKAGVLSYEQYF
many	-	TRBV9	TRBJ2-7	TGTGCCAGCAGCGCACCGACAGGACTCGAGCAGTACTTC	CASSAPTGLEQYF
few	-	TRBV6-1	TRBJ1-3	TGTGCCAGCAGTGAAGCCCTTAGCTCTGGAAACACCATATATTTT	CASSEALSSGNTIYF
many	TRBD1	TRBV6-1	TRBJ1-5	TGTGCCAGCAGTCTCAGGGGGCAGAATCAGCCCCAGCATTTT	CASSLRGQNQPQHF
many	-	TRBV20-1	TRBJ1-1	TGCAGTGCTAGATCCGGACAGAGAAACACTGAAGCTTTCTTT	CSARSGQRNTEAFF
-	-	TRBV28	TRBJ2-6	TGTGCCAGCACCTATCTAGCAGATGGGGCCAACGTCCTGACTTTC	CASTYLADGANVLTF
-	-	TRBV24-1	TRBJ2-1	TGTGCCACCAGTGACGCCGGGACACCCTACAATGAGCAGTTCTTC	CATSDAGTPYNEQFF
many	-	TRBV5-5	TRBJ2-5	TGTGCCAGCAGCTTGGGAGTTCAAGGCCAAGAGACCCAGTACTTC	CASSLGVQGQETQYF
many	-	TRBV19	TRBJ1-1	TGTGCCAGTAGTATTCCGGGACGGAGGAACACTGAAGCTTTCTTT	CASSIPGRRNTEAFF
-	-	TRBV20-1	TRBJ2-7	TGCAGTGCTGGTCAGGGTAACGAGCAGTACTTC	CSAGQGNEQYF
few	-	TRBV14	TRBJ1-1	TGTGCCAGCAGCCGGGATAGGGGGGTGAACACTGAAGCTTTCTTT	CASSRDRGVNTEAFF
many	-	TRBV6-6	TRBJ1-6	TGTGCCAGCAGTTACGGGAATTCACCCCTCCACTTT	CASSYGNSPLHF
many	TRBD1	TRBV5-1	TRBJ1-3	TGCGCCAGCAGCCCCAATCCGACAGGGAATGGAAACACCATATATTTT	CASSPNPTGNGNTIYF
few	-	TRBV12-3/TRBV12-4	TRBJ2-6	TGTGCCAGCAGTTTAGGAGCGGAGGTCTCTGGGGCCAACGTCCTGACTTTC	CASSLGAEVSGANVLTF
-	-	TRBV28	TRBJ1-5	TGTGCCAGCGGACCTCGCAGGGTAAGGGTTCGTCAGCCCCAGCATTTT	CASGPRRVRVRQPQHF
many	TRBD1	TRBV12-5	TRBJ2-2	TGTGCCAGCGGACAGGGAGACACCGGGGAGCTGTTTTTT	CASGQGDTGELFF